The rows below give T cell receptor beta chains drawn from one sample of a study of blood T cell repertoires in COVID-19. TCRdb's table, derived via immunoSEQ multiplex PCR, lists solely in-frame clones and lacks some. The repertoire has about 190,000 clones, approximately 90% of them found once; the top ten carry 0.7% to 0.9%. Material: peripheral blood. All receptors derive from a woman aged 18-30 years who had recovered from COVID-19. Both conserved end residues are part of each CDR3. The order of the fields is J gene, clone size, V gene, D gene, CDR3 protein, CDR3 DNA. A D gene is named only where the DNA matches it firmly. For some rows the clone size is stated as once, few or many, or as a class when expanded; others skip it.

j_call: TRBJ1-5; clone_size: NA; v_call: TRBV15; d_call: TRBD1; cdr3_aa: CATSRTGAQQPQHF; cdr3_nt: TGTGCCACCAGCAGAACAGGGGCTCAGCAGCCCCAGCATTTT
j_call: TRBJ1-1; clone_size: once; v_call: TRBV19; d_call: TRBD1; cdr3_aa: CASSIDPGGTEAFF; cdr3_nt: TGTGCCAGTAGTATAGACCCAGGGGGCACTGAAGCTTTCTTT
j_call: TRBJ2-1; clone_size: NA; v_call: TRBV4-1; d_call: NA; cdr3_aa: CASSQEVAANNEQFF; cdr3_nt: TGCGCCAGCAGCCAAGAGGTAGCGGCAAACAATGAGCAGTTCTTC
j_call: TRBJ2-1; clone_size: NA; v_call: TRBV7-2; d_call: NA; cdr3_aa: CASSPGVSVGEQFF; cdr3_nt: TGTGCCAGCAGCCCAGGGGTTAGCGTCGGAGAGCAGTTCTTC
j_call: TRBJ1-3; clone_size: NA; v_call: TRBV12-3/TRBV12-4; d_call: NA; cdr3_aa: CASSYSGNTIYF; cdr3_nt: TGTGCCAGCAGTTATAGTGGAAACACCATATATTTT
j_call: TRBJ2-7; clone_size: NA; v_call: TRBV5-1; d_call: TRBD1; cdr3_aa: CASGGDRGYEQYF; cdr3_nt: TGCGCCAGCGGGGGGGACAGGGGCTACGAGCAGTACTTC
j_call: TRBJ2-1; clone_size: NA; v_call: TRBV20-1; d_call: TRBD2; cdr3_aa: CSASALAGVAEQFF; cdr3_nt: TGCAGTGCTAGTGCACTAGCGGGAGTGGCTGAGCAGTTCTTC
j_call: TRBJ2-2; clone_size: NA; v_call: TRBV4-3; d_call: TRBD2; cdr3_aa: CASSPGGWTGELFF; cdr3_nt: TGCGCCAGCAGCCCGGGGGGTTGGACCGGGGAGCTGTTTTTT
j_call: TRBJ1-2; clone_size: once; v_call: TRBV18; d_call: NA; cdr3_aa: CASSLSEAANYGYTF; cdr3_nt: TGTGCCAGCTCCCTGAGTGAGGCAGCTAACTATGGCTACACCTTC
j_call: TRBJ2-5; clone_size: NA; v_call: TRBV13; d_call: NA; cdr3_aa: CASSFPSVETQYF; cdr3_nt: TGTGCCAGCAGCTTCCCCAGCGTCGAGACCCAGTACTTC
j_call: TRBJ1-1; clone_size: NA; v_call: TRBV6-6; d_call: NA; cdr3_aa: CASSPRVWNTEAFF; cdr3_nt: TGTGCCAGCAGCCCTCGGGTGTGGAACACTGAAGCTTTCTTT
j_call: TRBJ1-1; clone_size: NA; v_call: TRBV12-3/TRBV12-4; d_call: NA; cdr3_aa: CASSVTGLDAFF; cdr3_nt: TGTGCCAGCAGCGTCACAGGCCTTGACGCTTTCTTT
j_call: TRBJ2-5; clone_size: NA; v_call: TRBV12-3/TRBV12-4; d_call: NA; cdr3_aa: CASSLGEETQYF; cdr3_nt: TGTGCCAGCAGCTTGGGAGAAGAGACCCAGTACTTC
j_call: TRBJ1-2; clone_size: NA; v_call: TRBV19; d_call: NA; cdr3_aa: CASSISQRTNYGYTF; cdr3_nt: TGTGCCAGTAGTATCAGTCAAAGAACTAACTATGGCTACACCTTC
j_call: TRBJ1-1; clone_size: NA; v_call: TRBV10-3; d_call: TRBD1; cdr3_aa: CAISDGTGGFFQAFF; cdr3_nt: TGTGCCATCAGTGATGGGACAGGGGGCTTTTTTCAAGCTTTCTTT
j_call: TRBJ1-6; clone_size: NA; v_call: TRBV7-9; d_call: NA; cdr3_aa: CASSLDSYNSPLHF; cdr3_nt: TGTGCCAGCAGCTTAGACAGTTATAATTCACCCCTCCACTTT
j_call: TRBJ2-7; clone_size: NA; v_call: TRBV19; d_call: TRBD1; cdr3_aa: CASIAPGQSYEQYF; cdr3_nt: TGTGCCAGTATAGCACCGGGACAGAGCTACGAGCAGTACTTC
j_call: TRBJ2-2; clone_size: NA; v_call: TRBV9; d_call: TRBD1; cdr3_aa: CASSVQGAGAGELFF; cdr3_nt: TGTGCCAGCAGCGTCCAGGGGGCAGGGGCCGGGGAGCTGTTTTTT
j_call: TRBJ2-5; clone_size: NA; v_call: TRBV6-2/TRBV6-3; d_call: TRBD2; cdr3_aa: CASSPLAGVAGTQYF; cdr3_nt: TGTGCCAGCAGCCCTCTAGCGGGCGTAGCGGGGACCCAGTACTTC
j_call: TRBJ2-1; clone_size: NA; v_call: TRBV5-1; d_call: NA; cdr3_aa: CASSSGQWILYNEQFF; cdr3_nt: TGCGCCAGCAGCTCTGGGCAATGGATCCTGTACAATGAGCAGTTCTTC
j_call: TRBJ2-4; clone_size: NA; v_call: TRBV28; d_call: TRBD1; cdr3_aa: CASISTGAKNIQYF; cdr3_nt: TGTGCCAGCATCTCGACAGGGGCCAAAAACATTCAGTACTTC
j_call: TRBJ2-1; clone_size: NA; v_call: TRBV12-3/TRBV12-4; d_call: NA; cdr3_aa: CASMGGGDNEQFF; cdr3_nt: TGTGCCAGCATGGGGGGTGGAGACAATGAGCAGTTCTTC
j_call: TRBJ2-5; clone_size: NA; v_call: TRBV9; d_call: TRBD1; cdr3_aa: CASSVGTVRETQYF; cdr3_nt: TGTGCCAGCAGCGTGGGGACAGTGAGAGAGACCCAGTACTTC
j_call: TRBJ2-3; clone_size: once; v_call: TRBV5-4; d_call: NA; cdr3_aa: CASSLPSTDTQYF; cdr3_nt: TGTGCCAGCAGCTTGCCCTCCACAGATACGCAGTATTTT
j_call: TRBJ2-4; clone_size: NA; v_call: TRBV7-2; d_call: TRBD2; cdr3_aa: CASSLGLAGVYIQYF; cdr3_nt: TGTGCCAGCAGCTTAGGACTAGCGGGAGTTTACATTCAGTACTTC
j_call: TRBJ1-1; clone_size: NA; v_call: TRBV2; d_call: NA; cdr3_aa: CASSQGLGYTEAFF; cdr3_nt: TGTGCCAGCAGTCAGGGGCTGGGGTACACTGAAGCTTTCTTT
j_call: TRBJ1-1; clone_size: NA; v_call: TRBV19; d_call: TRBD1; cdr3_aa: CASSNGQGASNTEAFF; cdr3_nt: TGTGCCAGTAGTAATGGACAGGGGGCTTCGAACACTGAAGCTTTCTTT
j_call: TRBJ1-5; clone_size: NA; v_call: TRBV29-1; d_call: NA; cdr3_aa: CSVVVGPAQHF; cdr3_nt: TGCAGCGTTGTAGTGGGCCCGGCCCAGCATTTT
j_call: TRBJ1-4; clone_size: NA; v_call: TRBV11-2; d_call: TRBD1; cdr3_aa: CASSLRTGAREKLFF; cdr3_nt: TGTGCCAGCAGCCTCCGTACAGGGGCACGGGAAAAACTGTTTTTT
j_call: TRBJ1-2; clone_size: few; v_call: TRBV7-2; d_call: TRBD1; cdr3_aa: CASSVRQGAVGYTF; cdr3_nt: TGTGCCAGCAGCGTACGACAGGGGGCGGTTGGCTACACCTTC
j_call: TRBJ2-3; clone_size: NA; v_call: TRBV6-2/TRBV6-3; d_call: NA; cdr3_aa: CASSDLGRGGSDTQYF; cdr3_nt: TGTGCCAGCAGTGACCTTGGGAGGGGGGGGTCAGATACGCAGTATTTT
j_call: TRBJ1-4; clone_size: NA; v_call: TRBV19; d_call: TRBD1; cdr3_aa: CASSMMGQGSFNEKLFF; cdr3_nt: TGTGCCAGTAGTATGATGGGACAGGGGTCCTTTAATGAAAAACTGTTTTTT
j_call: TRBJ1-1; clone_size: few; v_call: TRBV23-1; d_call: NA; cdr3_aa: CASSQSFRVGGRTEAFF; cdr3_nt: TGCGCCAGCAGTCAATCCTTCAGGGTTGGTGGGCGCACTGAAGCTTTCTTT
j_call: TRBJ1-2; clone_size: NA; v_call: TRBV10-3; d_call: NA; cdr3_aa: CAISVGTNYGYTF; cdr3_nt: TGTGCCATCAGTGTCGGTACTAACTATGGCTACACCTTC
j_call: TRBJ2-4; clone_size: NA; v_call: TRBV19; d_call: NA; cdr3_aa: CASSTTGNRYF; cdr3_nt: TGTGCCAGTAGTACAACAGGGAATAGGTACTTC
j_call: TRBJ1-3; clone_size: NA; v_call: TRBV19; d_call: TRBD1; cdr3_aa: CASSTSTGHSGNTIYF; cdr3_nt: TGTGCCAGTAGTACGTCGACAGGGCACTCTGGAAACACCATATATTTT
j_call: TRBJ1-1; clone_size: once; v_call: TRBV7-9; d_call: TRBD1; cdr3_aa: CASSLRTGGQGTEAFF; cdr3_nt: TGTGCCAGCAGCCTCCGGACAGGGGGCCAGGGGACTGAAGCTTTCTTT
j_call: TRBJ2-2; clone_size: NA; v_call: TRBV6-2/TRBV6-3; d_call: TRBD1; cdr3_aa: CASSPGQAVRNTGELFF; cdr3_nt: TGTGCCAGCAGCCCGGGACAGGCCGTTCGGAACACCGGGGAGCTGTTTTTT
j_call: TRBJ1-2; clone_size: NA; v_call: TRBV6-2/TRBV6-3; d_call: NA; cdr3_aa: CASSSDSYGYTF; cdr3_nt: TGTGCCAGCAGTTCCGACAGCTATGGCTACACCTTC
j_call: TRBJ1-4; clone_size: NA; v_call: TRBV5-1; d_call: TRBD1; cdr3_aa: CASSWDSSNEKLFF; cdr3_nt: TGCGCCAGCAGCTGGGACAGCTCTAATGAAAAACTGTTTTTT
j_call: TRBJ2-5; clone_size: NA; v_call: TRBV5-4; d_call: NA; cdr3_aa: CASSFGGAQETQYF; cdr3_nt: TGTGCCAGCAGCTTTGGGGGGGCCCAAGAGACCCAGTACTTC
j_call: TRBJ1-2; clone_size: NA; v_call: TRBV9; d_call: NA; cdr3_aa: CASSGGTSNYGYTF; cdr3_nt: TGTGCCAGCAGCGGCGGGACGTCTAACTATGGCTACACCTTC
j_call: TRBJ2-1; clone_size: NA; v_call: TRBV11-2; d_call: TRBD2; cdr3_aa: CASRPLAGGNNEQFF; cdr3_nt: TGTGCCAGCAGGCCACTAGCGGGGGGCAACAATGAGCAGTTCTTC
j_call: TRBJ2-5; clone_size: NA; v_call: TRBV11-2; d_call: NA; cdr3_aa: CASSSGGQGIPQETQYF; cdr3_nt: TGTGCCAGCAGCTCGGGAGGACAGGGTATCCCCCAAGAGACCCAGTACTTC